Listed below are T cell receptor beta chains from one sample, sequenced in a study of T-cell memory formation after mild COVID-19. TCRdb re-derived calls from the 5' RACE reads in MiXCR, one entry per CDR3 protein. Of some 290,000 distinct CDR3 sequences listed, roughly 17% are singletons. The sample taken for sequencing was PBMCs or a T cell subset sorted from them (not recorded which). These receptors originate from a man between 18 and 35 years old who had mild COVID-19 (a few samples of this study predate the infection). Cell type and time point are not known. The CDR3 runs from the conserved cysteine through the conserved F or W. A D gene is named only where the DNA matches it firmly. Expanded clones get a size class; other rows say once, few or many, or leave the size out.

>.|TRBV2|TRBJ2-6|few
CASKLATAGANVLTF
TGTGCCAGCAAGCTCGCCACAGCTGGGGCCAACGTCCTGACTTTC
>.|TRBV6-2/TRBV6-3|TRBJ1-1|few
CASTPGELNTEAFF
TGTGCCAGCACCCCGGGGGAGTTGAACACTGAAGCTTTCTTT
>TRBD2|TRBV10-1|TRBJ2-7|.
CASSEGSGVEQYF
TGCGCCAGCAGTGAGGGTAGCGGGGTCGAGCAGTACTTC
>TRBD2|TRBV27|TRBJ2-2|few
CASSPRGDGGELFF
TGTGCCAGCAGTCCCCGGGGGGATGGCGGGGAGCTGTTTTTT
>.|TRBV11-2|TRBJ1-4|.
CASSLDEKLFF
TGTGCCAGCAGCTTGGATGAAAAACTGTTTTTT
>.|TRBV7-8|TRBJ2-2|.
CATEEENTGELFF
TGTGCCACAGAGGAGGAGAACACCGGGGAGCTGTTTTTT
>.|TRBV4-1|TRBJ1-5|.
CASSPRLRGNQPQHF
TGCGCCAGCAGCCCACGTTTACGGGGGAATCAGCCCCAGCATTTT
>.|TRBV12-3/TRBV12-4|TRBJ1-1|few
CASSRREEAFF
TGTGCCAGCAGCAGGCGAGAAGAAGCTTTCTTT
>TRBD1|TRBV7-9|TRBJ2-1|many
CASGSGGSYNEQFF
TGTGCCAGCGGATCAGGGGGCTCCTACAATGAGCAGTTCTTC
>TRBD1|TRBV10-3|TRBJ1-2|.
CAISGDDRGGVDGYTF
TGTGCCATCAGTGGGGACGACAGGGGAGGAGTGGATGGCTACACCTTC
>.|TRBV11-2|TRBJ2-5|many
CASSRPSTSLEETQYF
TGTGCCAGCAGCCGTCCTAGCACCTCCCTCGAAGAGACCCAGTACTTC
>.|TRBV6-6|TRBJ2-6|few
CDSSSGANVLTF
TGTGACAGCAGCAGTGGGGCCAACGTCCTGACTTTC
>.|TRBV5-1|TRBJ2-5|.
CASSLVRFQETQYF
TGCGCCAGCAGCTTGGTCCGGTTCCAAGAGACCCAGTACTTC
>.|TRBV4-3|TRBJ2-3|few
CASSQISSSDTQYF
TGCGCCAGCAGCCAAATCTCTAGCTCGGATACGCAGTATTTT
>.|TRBV4-1|TRBJ1-5|few
CASSQVDSSNQPQHF
TGCGCCAGCAGCCAAGTGGACAGTAGCAATCAGCCCCAGCATTTT
>.|TRBV15|TRBJ2-3|few
CATSSTTGTAGTSTDTQYF
TGTGCCACCAGCAGCACGACAGGGACAGCGGGCACTAGCACAGATACGCAGTATTTT
>TRBD2|TRBV13|TRBJ2-5|.
CASSDTAGTGQETQYF
TGTGCCAGCAGCGATACAGCGGGGACCGGTCAAGAGACCCAGTACTTC
>TRBD1|TRBV12-3/TRBV12-4|TRBJ1-1|.
CASSPGTALFLFF
TGTGCCAGCAGTCCCGGGACAGCCTTATTCCTTTTCTTT
>TRBD2|TRBV5-1|TRBJ2-1|.
CASSISGGLQLQFF
TGCGCCAGCAGCATTAGCGGGGGGCTTCAGTTGCAGTTCTTC
>.|TRBV5-1|TRBJ2-7|many
CASSLGTESEQYF
TGCGCCAGCAGCCTCGGGACGGAGAGCGAGCAGTACTTC
>.|TRBV24-1|TRBJ2-3|few
CATSDFPRDTQYF
TGTGCCACCAGTGATTTCCCCAGGGATACGCAGTATTTT
>.|TRBV9|TRBJ1-1|.
CASSVAAVNTEAFF
TGTGCCAGCAGCGTAGCTGCTGTGAACACTGAAGCTTTCTTT
>TRBD1|TRBV12-3/TRBV12-4|TRBJ1-6|.
CASSQGQPPTPGSPLHF
TGTGCCAGCAGTCAGGGACAGCCACCGACACCAGGTTCACCCCTCCACTTT
>TRBD1|TRBV4-3|TRBJ2-5|few
CASSQTTGGETQYF
TGCGCCAGCAGCCAAACAACAGGGGGGGAGACCCAGTACTTC
>.|TRBV5-1|TRBJ2-1|few
CASSPLGGVYNEQFF
TGCGCCAGCAGCCCCTTGGGGGGCGTGTACAATGAGCAGTTCTTC
>.|TRBV7-2|TRBJ2-3|few
CASSRDWGDTQYF
TGTGCCAGCAGCCGGGACTGGGGAGATACGCAGTATTTT
>TRBD2|TRBV20-1|TRBJ2-3|few
CSARGGISTDTQYF
TGCAGTGCTAGGGGAGGGATTAGCACAGATACGCAGTATTTT
>TRBD1|TRBV12-3/TRBV12-4|TRBJ1-2|.
CASNDRGRAGYTF
TGTGCCAGCAACGACAGGGGGCGAGCTGGCTACACCTTC
>.|TRBV4-3|TRBJ1-4|.
CASSQDYPLLRNEKLFF
TGCGCCAGCAGCCAAGATTATCCTCTCCTCCGAAATGAAAAACTGTTTTTT
>.|TRBV5-1|TRBJ1-4|few
CASSRRGDEKLFF
TGCGCCAGCAGTCGGAGGGGTGATGAAAAACTGTTTTTT
>TRBD2|TRBV7-9|TRBJ2-1|.
CASNSGGTYNEQFF
TGTGCCAGCAATAGCGGGGGCACCTACAATGAGCAGTTCTTC
>.|TRBV12-3/TRBV12-4|TRBJ2-3|few
CASRKTASRNTQYF
TGTGCCAGCAGGAAGACAGCGTCCCGGAATACGCAGTATTTT
>.|TRBV11-1|TRBJ2-2|many
CASSFTNTGELFF
TGTGCCAGCAGCTTCACGAACACCGGGGAGCTGTTTTTT
>.|TRBV25-1|TRBJ2-3|.
CASSPGTNGGADTQYF
TGTGCCAGCAGTCCAGGGACAAACGGTGGAGCAGATACGCAGTATTTT
>TRBD1|TRBV20-1|TRBJ2-1|once
CSASGQRYGSEQFF
TGCAGTGCCTCGGGACAGAGATACGGTAGTGAGCAGTTCTTC
>.|TRBV7-9|TRBJ2-1|.
CASSFGVQNEQFF
TGTGCCAGCAGCTTCGGCGTGCAGAATGAGCAGTTCTTC
>.|TRBV3-1|TRBJ1-3|.
CASSQSGVNTIYF
TGTGCCAGCAGCCAGTCGGGGGTTAACACCATATATTTT
>TRBD1|TRBV2|TRBJ2-7|few
CASSPGTGADEQYF
TGTGCCAGCAGCCCCGGGACAGGGGCCGACGAGCAGTACTTC
>TRBD1|TRBV4-2|TRBJ1-6|few
CASSPLPMGQGNSPLHF
TGTGCCAGCAGCCCGTTACCCATGGGACAGGGGAATTCACCCCTCCACTTT
>.|TRBV4-1|TRBJ1-5|few
CASSQEGHRNQPQHF
TGCGCCAGCAGCCAAGAAGGGCACCGCAATCAGCCCCAGCATTTT